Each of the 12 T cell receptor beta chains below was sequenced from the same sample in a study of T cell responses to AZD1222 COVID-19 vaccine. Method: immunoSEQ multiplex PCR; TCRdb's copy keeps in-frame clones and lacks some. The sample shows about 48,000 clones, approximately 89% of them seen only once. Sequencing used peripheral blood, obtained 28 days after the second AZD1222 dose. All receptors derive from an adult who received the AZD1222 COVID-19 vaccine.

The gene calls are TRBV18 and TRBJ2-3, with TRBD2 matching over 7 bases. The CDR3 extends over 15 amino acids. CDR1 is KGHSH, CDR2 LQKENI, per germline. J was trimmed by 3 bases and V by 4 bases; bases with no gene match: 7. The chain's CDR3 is CASSLRGGTTDTQYF. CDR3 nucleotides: TGTGCCAGCTCACTACGGGGAGGGACGACAGATACGCAGTATTTT. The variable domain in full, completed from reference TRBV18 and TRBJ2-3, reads NAGVMQNPRHLVRRRGQEARLRCSPMKGHSHVYWYRQLPEEGLKFMVYLQKENIIDESGMPKERFSAEFPKEGPSILRIQQVVRGDSAAYFCASSLRGGTTDTQYFGPGTRLTVL.

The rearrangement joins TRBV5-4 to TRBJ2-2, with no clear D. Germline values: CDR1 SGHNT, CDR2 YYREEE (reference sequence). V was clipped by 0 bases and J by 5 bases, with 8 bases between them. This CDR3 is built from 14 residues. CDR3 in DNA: TGTGCCAGCAGCTTGGACCTAGGAACCGGGGAGCTGTTTTTT. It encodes CASSLDLGTGELFF.

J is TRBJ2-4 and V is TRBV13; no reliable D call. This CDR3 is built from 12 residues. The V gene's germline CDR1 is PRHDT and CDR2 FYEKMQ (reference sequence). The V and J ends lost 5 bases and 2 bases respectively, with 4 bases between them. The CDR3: CASSLTKNIQYF. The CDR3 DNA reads TGTGCCAGCAGCCTAACCAAAAACATTCAGTACTTC.

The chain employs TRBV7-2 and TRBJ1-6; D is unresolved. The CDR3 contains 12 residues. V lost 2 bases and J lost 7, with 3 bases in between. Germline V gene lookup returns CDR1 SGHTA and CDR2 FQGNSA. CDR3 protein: CASSLRNSPLHF. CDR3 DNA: TGTGCCAGCAGCTTACGGAATTCACCCCTCCACTTT.

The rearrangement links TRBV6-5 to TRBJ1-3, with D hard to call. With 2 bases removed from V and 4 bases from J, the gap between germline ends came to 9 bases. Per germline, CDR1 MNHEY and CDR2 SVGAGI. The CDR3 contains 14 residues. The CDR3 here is CASSYEAAGNTIYF. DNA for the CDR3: TGTGCCAGCAGTTACGAGGCAGCCGGAAACACCATATATTTT.

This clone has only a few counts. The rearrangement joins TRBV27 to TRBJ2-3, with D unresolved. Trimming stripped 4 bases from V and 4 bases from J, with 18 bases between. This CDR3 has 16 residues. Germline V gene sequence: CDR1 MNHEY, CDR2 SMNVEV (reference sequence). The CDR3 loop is CASSSALLPFPDTQYF. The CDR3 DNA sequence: TGTGCCAGCAGTTCGGCCCTTTTACCCTTCCCAGATACGCAGTATTTT.

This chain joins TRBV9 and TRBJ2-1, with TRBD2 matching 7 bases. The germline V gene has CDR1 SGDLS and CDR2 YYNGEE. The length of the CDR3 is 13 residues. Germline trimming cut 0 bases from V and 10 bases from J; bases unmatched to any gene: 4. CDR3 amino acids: CASSVAAGEEQFF. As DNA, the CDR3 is TGTGCCAGCAGCGTAGCCGCGGGGGAGGAGCAGTTCTTC.

The CDR3 nucleotides read TGCGCCAGCAGTGATGCTACGGGACAGCAATACAATGAGCAGTTCTTC. It codes for CASSDATGQQYNEQFF. V gene TRBV10-1 combines with J gene TRBJ2-1, with 7 bases fitting TRBD1. CDR3 length: 16 amino acids. Trimming cost V 3 bases and J 4 bases; bases outside gene matches: 9. Germline V gene data show CDR1 as WNHNN and CDR2 as SYGVQD (reference sequence).

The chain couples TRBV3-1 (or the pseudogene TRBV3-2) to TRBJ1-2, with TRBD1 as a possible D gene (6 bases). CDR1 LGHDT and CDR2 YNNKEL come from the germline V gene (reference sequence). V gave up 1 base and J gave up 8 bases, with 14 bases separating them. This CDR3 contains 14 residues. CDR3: CASSQVKRGYGYTF. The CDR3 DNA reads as TGTGCCAGCAGCCAAGTGAAGAGGGGGTACGGCTACACCTTC.

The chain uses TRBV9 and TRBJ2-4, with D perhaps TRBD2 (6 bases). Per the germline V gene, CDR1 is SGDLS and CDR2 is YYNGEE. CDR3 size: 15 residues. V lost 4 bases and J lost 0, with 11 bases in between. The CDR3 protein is CASSIDGGAKNIQYF. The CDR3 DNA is TGTGCCAGCAGCATTGACGGGGGAGCCAAAAACATTCAGTACTTC.

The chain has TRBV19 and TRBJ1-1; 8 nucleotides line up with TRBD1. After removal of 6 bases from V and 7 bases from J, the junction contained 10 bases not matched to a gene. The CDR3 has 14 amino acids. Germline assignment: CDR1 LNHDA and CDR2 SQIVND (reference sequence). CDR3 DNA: TGTGCCAGTAGCGACGCAGGGGGCAGCGATGAAGCTTTCTTT. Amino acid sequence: CASSDAGGSDEAFF.

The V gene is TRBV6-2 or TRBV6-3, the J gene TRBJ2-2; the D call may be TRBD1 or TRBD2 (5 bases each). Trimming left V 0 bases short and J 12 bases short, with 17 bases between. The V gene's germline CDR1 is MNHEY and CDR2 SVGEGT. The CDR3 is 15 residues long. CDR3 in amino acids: CASSYSTGTQEKLFF. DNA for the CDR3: TGTGCCAGCAGTTACTCGACGGGGACCCAGGAGAAGCTGTTTTTT.